The sequence of this T cell receptor (beta chain) was determined in a study of control samples from healthy donors and cancer patients (dated by TCRdb to 2018 to 2020). This clone was picked up one time. Its antigen remains unidentified. Base qualities were left out, and no much larger clone turns up one base away. In the germline V gene, CDR1 corresponds to SQVTM and CDR2 to ANQGSEA. Including cysteine and phenylalanine, the CDR3 has 13 amino acids. Only CDR3 DNA remains: 39 bases, in frame from the first base. The germline ends are 11 bases apart after V is trimmed by 4 bases and J by 2 bases. Libraries were built with the immunoSEQ multiplex PCR assay. In its TCRdb copy, this immuneACCESS table keeps in-frame sequences only and misses some clones. Where compared with another copy, unresolved V genes explain less than half of these, and the others have no known cause. The sample profile shows about 94,000 clones; around nine tenths of them were found once. Less than 4.5% of the sample is in the top ten clones.

The rearranged chain carries TRBV29-1 and TRBJ1-2; the D gene identity is not certain. This clonotype originated in a woman aged 18-35 years in good health. The specimen sequenced was blood. The nucleotides read TGCAGCGTTGGACCGCTACGAAACTATGGCTACACCTTC. This codes for CSVGPLRNYGYTF.